This section outlines one T cell receptor beta chain sequence together with its context. The specificity of this receptor is unknown. Qualities for individual bases were not recorded, and no much larger clone is one base off. The immunoSEQ Assay, a bias-controlled multiplex PCR, was used to amplify TCRbeta CDR3 regions from genomic DNA. Concerning the study's data processing: The number of nucleated cells in each sample was estimated from the amplification of reference gene primers within the assay. To quantify the absolute abundance of each unique TCRbeta CDR3 rearrangement, sequence reads were collapsed and filtered. For each sample, productive Simpson clonality was calculated as the square root of Simpson's diversity index across productive rearrangements. This is the immuneACCESS table as TCRdb keeps it, with only in-frame sequences that have V and J called. A part of the clones is gone; compared with another copy, unresolved V genes explain less than half, and the rest is unexplained. From that table come the V and J calls and clone size; the DNA was used to work out D and trimming. In this sample the table shows about 33,000 clones, approximately 91% of which occur a single time. In total, the top ten clones hold 10% to 15% of the sample.

Whole blood was collected in K2EDTA tubes by collaborating institutions according to the institutions' own protocols. For TCRbeta analysis, collaborators shipped samples in one of three forms: frozen whole blood, isolated PBMCs, or DNA extracted from either of those sample types. The data derive from a study of blood T cell repertoires in COVID-19 (dated by TCRdb to about 2020). Turning to the overall study: Collaborator samples came from the United States, Italy and Spain and covered acute and convalescent phases of COVID-19. HLA class I and class II types, where available, came from metadata supplied by the sample provider rather than from assay-based typing. Subjects who had been exposed to COVID-19, were actively infected with it, or had recovered from it provided the deeply sampled blood TCRbeta repertoires that made up the dataset. The samples were drawn from the first 160 participants of the ongoing ImmuneRACE study and from 1,200 or so subjects provided by 6 global collaborators. The material from the prospective study consisted of cDNA or gDNA derived from T cells, B-cell-depleted T cells, or PBMCs. The repertoires were made available in a free public database intended to serve as a resource for research on the immune response to SARS-CoV-2. The sample metadata nearly always contained a de-identified subject ID, COVID-19 status, age in years and sex. Results and caveats for the whole study, not just this receptor: The quantity of clinical and demographic metadata differed by source and by participant and was supplied without curation.

Sequenced sample: peripheral blood. The clonotype was recovered from a human donor in a cohort sampled during active COVID-19.

CDR3 reads: CASSWAGFSNQPQHF. The DNA reads as follows: TGTGCCAGCAGCTGGGCGGGTTTTAGCAATCAGCCCCAGCATTTT. The chain joins TRBV2 to TRBJ1-5, with the D segment identity uncertain. The CDR3 holds 15 amino acids from the cysteine to the phenylalanine. Of the read, only the CDR3 DNA is kept; its 45 bases are in frame from base 1. CDR1 and CDR2 were assigned from the germline V gene as SNHLY and FYNNEI. V is reduced by 6 bases and J by 0 bases, leaving a spacing of 12 bases between them.